This T cell receptor (beta chain) was captured in a study of CD8 T cells in Susac syndrome. After extraction with the RNeasy kit, roughly 0.5 to 1 ug of the RNA was reverse transcribed using random hexamers. Coverage of TCR beta CDR3 amplification by immunoSEQ multiplex PCR extended to 54 Vbeta and 13 Jbeta. Via MiXCR, TCRdb re-called the immunoSEQ multiplex PCR reads, giving one row per CDR3 protein. This sample has about 71,000 distinct CDR3 sequences, with under 96% found just once. The clonotype originates from a human donor with multiple sclerosis. Sequencing input: CD4+ T cells from PBMCs.

Here the CDR3 DNA reads TGCGCCAGCAGCCAATCGGGGGTTTTAGGCAATGAGCAGTTCTTC. Amino acid sequence: CASSQSGVLGNEQFF. The chain uses TRBV4-1 and TRBJ2-1; D might be TRBD2 (6 bases). The CDR3 has 15 amino acids. Trimming removed 2 bases from V and 6 bases from J, with 14 bases in between. Germline V gene lookup returns CDR1 MGHRA and CDR2 YSYEKL.